The 12 T cell receptor beta chains in this list originate from one sample, sequenced in a study of blood T cell repertoires in COVID-19 (dated by TCRdb to the early 2020s). Library preparation employed the immunoSEQ multiplex PCR assay. TCRdb took this table from immuneACCESS and kept in-frame rearrangements with V and J called. Such tables lack part of the clones; where checked against another copy, unresolved V genes explain under half of the gap, and the rest is unexplained. The sample table holds just over 90,000 clones, of which 76% were seen once. Roughly 6.6% of the sample lies in the top ten. Sequencing was done on a sample of peripheral blood. The receptors were sampled from a man aged 70 or older with acute or convalescent COVID-19.

The chain combines TRBV29-1 with TRBJ1-4, with TRBD1 as a possible D gene (5 bases). The CDR3 loop spans 15 amino acids. V lost 2 bases and J 7 bases, leaving 17 bases between the germline ends. Germline CDR1 is SQVTM and CDR2 is ANQGSEA. The chain's CDR3 is CSVENPQGIGEKLFF. Written as DNA, the CDR3 is TGCAGCGTTGAAAACCCCCAGGGTATAGGTGAAAAACTGTTTTTT.

The chain employs TRBV20-1 and TRBJ1-4; D is perhaps TRBD1 (6 bases). The CDR3 length is 14 residues. CDR1 and CDR2 (germline): DFQATT, SNEGSKA (reference sequence). Trimming shortened V by 3 bases and J by 10 bases, and 18 bases separated the two germline ends. CDR3 protein: CSASGLGHHGKLFF. The CDR3 region has the DNA TGCAGTGCTAGTGGATTGGGACACCACGGAAAACTGTTTTTT.

This clone showed up just once. A read error may produce the germline difference seen at one junction end. This chain links TRBV7-2 with TRBJ1-1; possible D gene TRBD1, 5 bases. CDR3 length: 14 amino acids. CDR1 SGHTA and CDR2 FQGNSA come from the germline V gene. The CDR3 DNA reads as TGTGCCAGCAGCCTAGCCGGGGGAACCACTGAAGCTTTCTTT. This sequence encodes CASSLAGGTTEAFF.

V usage is TRBV10-3 and J usage is TRBJ1-1, with D perhaps TRBD1 (6 bases). The CDR3 loop spans 16 amino acids. V lost 0 bases and J 1 base, leaving 12 bases between the germline ends. Germline V lookup: CDR1 ENHRY, CDR2 SYGVKD. The DNA of the CDR3 is TGTGCCATCAGTGAGTCTCCGACGACAGGGAACACTGAAGCTTTCTTT. This codes for CAISESPTTGNTEAFF.

This clone was picked up a small number of times. The chain has TRBV7-9 and TRBJ2-2, with a possible D match to TRBD1 (5 bases). The CDR3 is made up of 13 amino acids. Per the germline V gene, CDR1 is SEHNR and CDR2 is FQNEAQ (reference sequence). Deletions cut 3 bases from V and 7 bases from J, with 9 bases between. The CDR3 reads CASSFQGGGELFF. The CDR3 bases are TGTGCCAGCAGCTTCCAGGGCGGCGGGGAGCTGTTTTTT.

The J gene is TRBJ2-3, the V gene TRBV5-1; possibly TRBD2 for D (5 bases). Germline V gene data show CDR1 as SGHRS and CDR2 as YFSETQ. V shed 5 bases and J shed 5 bases, with 21 bases lying between them. This CDR3 comprises 16 residues. This CDR3 reads CASRLVEGPWVDTQYF. CDR3 nucleotide sequence: TGCGCCAGCAGACTCGTCGAGGGCCCCTGGGTAGATACGCAGTATTTT.

The chain combines TRBV2 with TRBJ2-2; D is perhaps TRBD1 (5 bases). CDR3 length: 13 residues. Germline-derived CDR1 and CDR2 are SNHLY and FYNNEI. V was clipped by 6 bases and J by 5 bases, with 10 bases between them. The CDR3 nucleotides read TGTGCCAGCAGGGGCCAGGGAACCGGGGAGCTGTTTTTT. Amino acids: CASRGQGTGELFF.

This clone was seen only a few times. The J gene is TRBJ2-5, the V gene TRBV9, with D possibly being TRBD1 (6 bases). Trimming left V 2 bases short and J 5 bases short, with 16 bases between. This CDR3 is built from 15 residues. The germline gives CDR1 SGDLS, CDR2 YYNGEE. CDR3 in DNA: TGTGCCAGCAGCGTCACAGGGTCGGTAGTGGAGACCCAGTACTTC. Its protein is CASSVTGSVVETQYF.

V is TRBV5-1 and J is TRBJ1-4; possibly TRBD1 for D (5 bases). Germline V gene lookup returns CDR1 SGHRS and CDR2 YFSETQ. V lost 3 bases to trimming and J lost 3 bases, with 9 bases between them. The CDR3 has 14 amino acids. The CDR3 sequence: CASSSGDPNEKLFF. Written as DNA, the CDR3 is TGCGCCAGCAGCTCGGGGGACCCTAATGAAAAACTGTTTTTT.

The rearrangement uses TRBV10-1 and TRBJ2-1; a weak D match, TRBD1 (6 bases). V gave up 4 bases and J gave up 5 bases, with 9 bases separating them. CDR3 length equals 13 residues. Germline V gene lookup returns CDR1 WNHNN and CDR2 SYGVQD (reference sequence). The CDR3 reads CASSGRTDNEQFF. The CDR3 nucleotides are TGCGCCAGCAGTGGGAGGACAGACAATGAGCAGTTCTTC.

J is TRBJ1-2 and V is TRBV19, with 7 bases matching TRBD1. The V segment lost 5 bases and the J segment 7 bases; nucleotides outside the gene matches: 16. The CDR3 runs 16 residues. Looked up from germline, CDR1 is LNHDA and CDR2 is SQIVND (reference sequence). This CDR3 reads CASSEGGGRASRGYTF. CDR3 in DNA: TGTGCCAGTAGTGAAGGGGGCGGCAGGGCTTCGCGTGGCTACACCTTC. Looking up the rest from reference TRBV19 and TRBJ1-2 gives the full variable domain: DGGITQSPKYLFRKEGQNVTLSCEQNLNHDAMYWYRQDPGQGLRLIYYSQIVNDFQKGDIAEGYSVSREKKESFPLTVTSAQKNPTAFYLCASSEGGGRASRGYTFGSGTRLTVV.

This sequence joins TRBV15 and TRBJ2-7; TRBD1 is a possible D gene (6 bases). This CDR3 comprises 15 residues. Germline V lookup: CDR1 LNHNV, CDR2 YYDKDF (reference sequence). V was shortened by 0 bases and J by 1 base, with 10 bases between the two germline ends. CDR3 nucleotides: TGTGCCACCAGCAGAGATCAGGGGATGTCCTACGAGCAGTACTTC. This gives the protein CATSRDQGMSYEQYF.